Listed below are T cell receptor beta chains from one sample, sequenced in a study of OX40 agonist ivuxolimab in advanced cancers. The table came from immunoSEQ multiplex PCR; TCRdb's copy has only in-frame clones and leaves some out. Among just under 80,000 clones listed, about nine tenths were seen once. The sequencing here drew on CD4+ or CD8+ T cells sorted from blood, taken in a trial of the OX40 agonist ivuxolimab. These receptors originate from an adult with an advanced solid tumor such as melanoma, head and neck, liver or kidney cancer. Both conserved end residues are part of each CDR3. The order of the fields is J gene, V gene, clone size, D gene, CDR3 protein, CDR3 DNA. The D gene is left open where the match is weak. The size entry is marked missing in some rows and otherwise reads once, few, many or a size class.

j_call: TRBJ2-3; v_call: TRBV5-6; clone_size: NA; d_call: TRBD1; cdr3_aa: CASSGGTGLDTQYF; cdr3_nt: TGTGCCAGCAGCGGAGGGACAGGGTTAGATACGCAGTATTTT
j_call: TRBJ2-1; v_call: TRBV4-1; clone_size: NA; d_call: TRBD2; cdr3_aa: CASSQGLAGSQFF; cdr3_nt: TGCGCCAGCAGCCAAGGACTAGCGGGATCACAGTTCTTC
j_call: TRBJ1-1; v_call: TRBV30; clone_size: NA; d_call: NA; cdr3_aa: CAWSPARLGFYTEAFF; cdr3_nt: TGTGCCTGGAGCCCCGCCCGCTTGGGGTTTTACACTGAAGCTTTCTTT
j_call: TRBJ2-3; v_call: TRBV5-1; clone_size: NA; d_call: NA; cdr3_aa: CASSPGLIDADTQYF; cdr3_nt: TGCGCCAGCAGCCCGGGGCTGATCGACGCAGATACGCAGTATTTT
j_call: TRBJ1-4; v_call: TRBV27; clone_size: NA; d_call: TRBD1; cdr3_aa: CASSSGQLEKLFF; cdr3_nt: TGTGCCAGCAGTTCGGGACAGCTGGAAAAACTGTTTTTT
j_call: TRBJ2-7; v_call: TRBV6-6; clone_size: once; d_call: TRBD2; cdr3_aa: CASSVSGTPFEQYF; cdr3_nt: TGTGCCAGCAGTGTTAGCGGGACGCCCTTCGAGCAGTACTTC
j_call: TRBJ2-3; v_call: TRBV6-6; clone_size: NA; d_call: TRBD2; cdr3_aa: CASSGHGGTSTDTQYF; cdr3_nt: TGTGCCAGCAGTGGCCACGGGGGGACGAGCACAGATACGCAGTATTTT
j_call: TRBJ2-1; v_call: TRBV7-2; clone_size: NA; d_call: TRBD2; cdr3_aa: CASSLVAGESYNEQFF; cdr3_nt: TGTGCCAGCAGCTTAGTAGCGGGAGAATCCTACAATGAGCAGTTCTTC
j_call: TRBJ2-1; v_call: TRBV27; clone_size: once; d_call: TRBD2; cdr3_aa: CASRQTLAGAYEQFF; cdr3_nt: TGTGCCAGCAGACAGACACTAGCGGGAGCTTATGAGCAGTTCTTC
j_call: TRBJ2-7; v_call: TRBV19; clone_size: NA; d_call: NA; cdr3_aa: CASSTNTGPYEQYF; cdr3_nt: TGTGCCAGTAGTACCAACACAGGGCCGTACGAGCAGTACTTC
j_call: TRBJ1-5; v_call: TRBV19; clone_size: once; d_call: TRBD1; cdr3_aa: CASSPGTATLFSNQPQHF; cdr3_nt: TGTGCCAGTAGCCCCGGGACAGCCACTTTATTTAGCAATCAGCCCCAGCATTTT
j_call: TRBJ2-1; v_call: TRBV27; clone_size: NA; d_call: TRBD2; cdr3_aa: CASSPGLAGFVGVRNEQFF; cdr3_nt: TGTGCCAGCAGTCCGGGACTAGCGGGATTTGTGGGGGTCCGGAATGAGCAGTTCTTC
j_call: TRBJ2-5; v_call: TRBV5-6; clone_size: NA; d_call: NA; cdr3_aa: CASNNLSGEQYF; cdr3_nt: TGTGCCAGCAACAATCTGTCGGGGGAGCAGTACTTC
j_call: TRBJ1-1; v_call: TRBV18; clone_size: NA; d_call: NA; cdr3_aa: CASSPAGHGGTEAFF; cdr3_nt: TGTGCCAGCTCACCGGCGGGACACGGTGGGACTGAAGCTTTCTTT
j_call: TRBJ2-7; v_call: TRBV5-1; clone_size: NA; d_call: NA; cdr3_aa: CASSLGADDPAYEQCF; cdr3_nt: TGCGCCAGCAGCTTGGGGGCGGACGACCCGGCCTACGAGCAGTGCTTC
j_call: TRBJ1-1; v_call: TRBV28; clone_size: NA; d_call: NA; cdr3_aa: CASSLPHREAFF; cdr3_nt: TGTGCCAGCAGCCTACCTCACCGGGAAGCTTTCTTT
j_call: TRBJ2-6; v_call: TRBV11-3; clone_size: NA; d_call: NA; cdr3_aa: CASSWSGLTSGANVLTF; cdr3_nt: TGTGCCAGCAGCTGGTCGGGCCTAACTTCTGGGGCCAACGTCCTGACTTTC
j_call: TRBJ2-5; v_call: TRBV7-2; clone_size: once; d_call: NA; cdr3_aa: CASSSRIGEETQYF; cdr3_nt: TGTGCCAGCAGCTCCCGAATCGGGGAAGAGACCCAGTACTTC
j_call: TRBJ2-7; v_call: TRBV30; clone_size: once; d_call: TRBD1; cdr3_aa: CAWETGVVYF; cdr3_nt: TGTGCCTGGGAAACAGGGGTTGTGTACTTC
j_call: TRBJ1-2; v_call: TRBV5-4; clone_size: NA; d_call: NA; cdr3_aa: CASSLQFSRSYGYTF; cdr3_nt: TGTGCCAGCAGCTTACAGTTTTCTCGGTCCTATGGCTACACCTTC
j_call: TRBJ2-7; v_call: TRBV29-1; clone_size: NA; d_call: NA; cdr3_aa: CSVEGPRGSSYEQYF; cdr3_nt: TGCAGCGTTGAGGGTCCAAGAGGATCCTCCTACGAGCAGTACTTC
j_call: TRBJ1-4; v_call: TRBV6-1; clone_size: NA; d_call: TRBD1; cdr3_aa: CASRDRVGEKLFF; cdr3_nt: TGTGCCAGCAGGGACAGGGTCGGTGAAAAACTGTTTTTT
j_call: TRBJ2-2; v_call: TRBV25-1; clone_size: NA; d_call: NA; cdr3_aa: CASSETTGELFF; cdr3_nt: TGTGCCAGCAGTGAGACCACCGGGGAGCTGTTTTTT
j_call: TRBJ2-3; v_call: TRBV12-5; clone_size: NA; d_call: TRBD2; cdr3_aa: CASGVAGGGTDTQYF; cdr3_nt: TGTGCTAGTGGTGTAGCGGGAGGGGGCACAGATACGCAGTATTTT
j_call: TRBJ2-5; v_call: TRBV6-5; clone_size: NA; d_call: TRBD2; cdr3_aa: CASSFGLAGTQYF; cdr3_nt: TGTGCCAGCAGTTTCGGACTAGCGGGGACCCAGTACTTC
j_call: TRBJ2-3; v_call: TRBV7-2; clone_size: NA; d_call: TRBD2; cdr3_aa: CASSLVGTSGRGTDTQYF; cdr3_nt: TGTGCCAGCAGCTTAGTTGGGACTAGCGGGAGGGGCACAGATACGCAGTATTTT
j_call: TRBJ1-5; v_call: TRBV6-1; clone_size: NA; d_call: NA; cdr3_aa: CASSELAPEPNQPQHF; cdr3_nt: TGTGCCAGCAGTGAACTGGCTCCGGAGCCCAATCAGCCCCAGCATTTT
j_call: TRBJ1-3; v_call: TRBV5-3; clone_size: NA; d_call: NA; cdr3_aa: CARSMSPKRLGNTIYF; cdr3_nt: TGTGCCAGAAGCATGAGCCCCAAGCGGTTGGGAAACACCATATATTTT
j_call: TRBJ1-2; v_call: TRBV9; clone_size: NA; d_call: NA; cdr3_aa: CASSAYKWVLDGYTF; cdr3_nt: TGTGCCAGCAGCGCCTATAAGTGGGTTTTGGATGGCTACACCTTC
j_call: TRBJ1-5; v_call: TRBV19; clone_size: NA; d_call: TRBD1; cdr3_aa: CASSIPPTGSQPQHF; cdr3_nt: TGTGCCAGTAGTATCCCACCGACAGGGTCCCAGCCCCAGCATTTT
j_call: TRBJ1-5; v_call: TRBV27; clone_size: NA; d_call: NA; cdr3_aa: CASSLGGGYQPQHF; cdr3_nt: TGTGCCAGCAGTTTAGGGGGTGGTTATCAGCCCCAGCATTTT
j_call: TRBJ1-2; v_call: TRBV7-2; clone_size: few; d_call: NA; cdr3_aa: CASSLVGYGYTF; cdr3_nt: TGTGCCAGCAGCTTAGTTGGCTATGGCTACACCTTC
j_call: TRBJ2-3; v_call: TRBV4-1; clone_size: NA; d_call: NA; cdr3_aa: CASSQGLAETDTQYF; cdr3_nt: TGCGCCAGCAGCCAAGGGTTAGCGGAAACAGATACGCAGTATTTT
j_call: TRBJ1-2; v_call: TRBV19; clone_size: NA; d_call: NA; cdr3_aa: CASSRSRTLAYGYTF; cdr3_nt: TGTGCCAGTAGTCGATCTCGGACATTGGCCTATGGCTACACCTTC
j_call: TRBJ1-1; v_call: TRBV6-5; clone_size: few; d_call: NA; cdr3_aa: CATRVLETNTEAFF; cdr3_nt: TGTGCCACCCGAGTGCTAGAAACAAACACTGAAGCTTTCTTT
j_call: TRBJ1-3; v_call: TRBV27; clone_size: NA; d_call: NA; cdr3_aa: CASSLSGSGNTIYF; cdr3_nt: TGTGCCAGCAGTTTATCCGGATCTGGAAACACCATATATTTT
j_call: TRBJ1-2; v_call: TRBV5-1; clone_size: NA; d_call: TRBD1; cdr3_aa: CASTIGTVTPYGYTF; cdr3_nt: TGCGCCAGCACCATTGGGACAGTCACACCCTATGGCTACACCTTC
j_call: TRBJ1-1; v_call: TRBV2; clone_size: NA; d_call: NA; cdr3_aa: CASSELSGGPHF; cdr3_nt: TGTGCCAGCAGTGAACTCAGTGGGGGGCCGCACTTT
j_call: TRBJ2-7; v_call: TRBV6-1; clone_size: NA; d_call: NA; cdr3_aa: CASSPTYSFSYEQYF; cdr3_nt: TGTGCCAGCAGTCCTACCTACTCCTTCTCCTACGAGCAGTACTTC
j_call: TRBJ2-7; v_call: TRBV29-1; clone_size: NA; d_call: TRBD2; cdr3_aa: CSVQTSGRWHEQYF; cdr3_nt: TGCAGCGTGCAGACTAGCGGGAGATGGCACGAGCAGTACTTC
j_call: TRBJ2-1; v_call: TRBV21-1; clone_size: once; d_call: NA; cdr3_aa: CASSLYSGRANEQFF; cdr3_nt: TGTGCCAGCAGCTTATATAGCGGGAGGGCCAATGAGCAGTTCTTC
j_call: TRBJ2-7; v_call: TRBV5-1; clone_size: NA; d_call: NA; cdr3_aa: CASSLTGLAYEQYF; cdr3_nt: TGCGCCAGCAGCTTGACAGGATTAGCCTACGAGCAGTACTTC
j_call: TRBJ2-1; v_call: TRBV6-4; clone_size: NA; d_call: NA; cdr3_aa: CASSDSGINEQFF; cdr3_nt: TGTGCCAGCAGTGACTCCGGGATCAATGAGCAGTTCTTC
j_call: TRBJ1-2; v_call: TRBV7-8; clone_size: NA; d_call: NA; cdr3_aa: CASSPIRRGGGYTF; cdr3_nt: TGTGCCAGCAGCCCTATCCGCAGGGGAGGAGGCTACACCTTC
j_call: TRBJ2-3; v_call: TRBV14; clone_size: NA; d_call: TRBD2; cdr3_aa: CASSRGTSAADTQYF; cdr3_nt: TGTGCCAGCAGCCGGGGGACTAGCGCAGCAGATACGCAGTATTTT
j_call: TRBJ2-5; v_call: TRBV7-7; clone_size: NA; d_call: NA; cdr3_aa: CASSLSEAGVQETQYF; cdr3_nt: TGTGCCAGCAGCTTATCAGAAGCCGGGGTACAAGAGACCCAGTACTTC
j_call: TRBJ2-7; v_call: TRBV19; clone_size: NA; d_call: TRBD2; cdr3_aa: CASSQRLAGALGYEQYF; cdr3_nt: TGTGCCAGTAGCCAAAGACTAGCGGGAGCTTTGGGTTACGAGCAGTACTTC
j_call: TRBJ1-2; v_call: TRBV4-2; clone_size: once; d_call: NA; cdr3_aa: CASSQDLSANYGYTF; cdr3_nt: TGTGCCAGCAGCCAAGATCTTTCAGCTAACTATGGCTACACCTTC
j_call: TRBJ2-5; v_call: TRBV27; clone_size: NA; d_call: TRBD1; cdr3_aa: CASRIQGAGQETQYF; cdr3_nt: TGTGCCAGCAGAATACAGGGGGCGGGACAAGAGACCCAGTACTTC
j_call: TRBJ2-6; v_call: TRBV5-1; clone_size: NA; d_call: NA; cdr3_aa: CASSLGGSSGANVLTF; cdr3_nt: TGCGCCAGCAGCTTGGGGGGGAGCTCTGGGGCCAACGTCCTGACTTTC
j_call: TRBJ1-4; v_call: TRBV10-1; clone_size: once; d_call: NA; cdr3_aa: CASSDATGTNEKLFF; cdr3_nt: TGCGCCAGCAGTGACGCGACAGGAACTAATGAAAAACTGTTTTTT
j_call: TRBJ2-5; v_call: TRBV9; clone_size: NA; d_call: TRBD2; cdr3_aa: CASSVATGLAGVTQGTQYF; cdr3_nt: TGTGCCAGCAGCGTAGCTACAGGACTAGCGGGAGTCACCCAAGGGACCCAGTACTTC
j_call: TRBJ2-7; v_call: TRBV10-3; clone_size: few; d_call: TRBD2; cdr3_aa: CAISVLAGEGEQYF; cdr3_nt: TGTGCCATCAGTGTCCTAGCGGGAGAGGGAGAGCAGTACTTC
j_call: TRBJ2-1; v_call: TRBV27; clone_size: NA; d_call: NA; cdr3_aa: CASSLGPSWVDEQFF; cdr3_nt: TGTGCCAGCAGTTTGGGTCCTAGCTGGGTAGATGAGCAGTTCTTC
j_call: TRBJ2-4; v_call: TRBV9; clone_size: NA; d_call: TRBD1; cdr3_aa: CASSAGQGSAKNIQYF; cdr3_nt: TGTGCCAGCAGCGCCGGACAGGGCTCCGCCAAAAACATTCAGTACTTC
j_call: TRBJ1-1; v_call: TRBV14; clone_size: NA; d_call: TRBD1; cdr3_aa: CASSLGQGRSEAFF; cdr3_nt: TGTGCCAGCAGCCTGGGACAGGGGCGCTCTGAAGCTTTCTTT
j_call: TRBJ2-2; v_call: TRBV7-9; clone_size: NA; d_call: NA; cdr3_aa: CASSLVGGDIPNTGELFF; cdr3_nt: TGTGCCAGCAGCTTAGTGGGAGGGGACATCCCGAACACCGGGGAGCTGTTTTTT
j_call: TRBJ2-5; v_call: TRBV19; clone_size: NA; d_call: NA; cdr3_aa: CASSKGRDTYQETQYF; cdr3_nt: TGTGCCAGTAGTAAAGGCCGGGACACCTACCAAGAGACCCAGTACTTC
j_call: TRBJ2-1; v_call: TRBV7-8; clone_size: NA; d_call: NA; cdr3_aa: CASRATGASYNEQFF; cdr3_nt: TGTGCCAGCCGAGCGACGGGAGCCTCCTACAATGAGCAGTTCTTC